A single sample is the source of the 5 T cell receptor beta chains below, sequenced in a study of radiotherapy plus CTLA-4 blockade in lung cancer. Produced via immunoSEQ multiplex PCR; TCRdb's table is partial and in-frame only. The top ten hold roughly 0.84% of the sample, which has around 90,000 clones, around four fifths seen once. Sequencing used peripheral blood, obtained from a patient treated with radiotherapy plus ipilimumab. The receptors derive from a human donor with non-small cell lung cancer who had stable disease on radiotherapy plus ipilimumab.

The chain links TRBV30 to TRBJ1-6; D gene ambiguous. The germline V gene encodes CDR1 GTSNPN and CDR2 SVGIG (reference sequence). The CDR3 spans 13 residues. Trimming took 1 base from V and 9 from J, leaving 10 bases between them. The CDR3 spells CAWSGNRISPLHF. The CDR3 DNA reads TGTGCCTGGAGTGGAAACCGAATTTCACCCCTCCACTTT.

A remark on this clone: Compared with germline, one end of the junction differs, possibly owing to a read error. The chain combines TRBV28 with TRBJ1-1, with D unresolved. This CDR3 has 13 amino acids. The germline CDR1 and CDR2 sequences are MDHEN and SYDVKM. CDR3 DNA: TGTGCCAGCAGTTTACCCTTTAACACTGAAACTTTCTTT. This gives the protein CASSLPFNTETFF.

The rearrangement joins TRBV29-1 to TRBJ1-4; D may be TRBD1 (6 bases). Germline lookup yields CDR1 SQVTM and CDR2 ANQGSEA. V gave up 6 bases and J gave up 8 bases, with 19 bases separating them. This CDR3 comprises 14 residues. The CDR3 region has the DNA TGCAGCGTCGATGAACAGGGCGTAGGGGAAAAACTGTTTTTT. Its protein is CSVDEQGVGEKLFF.

The CDR3: CASSPSGRGNQPQHF. As DNA, the CDR3 is TGTGCCAGCTCACCCAGTGGGAGGGGCAATCAGCCCCAGCATTTT. The chain is built from TRBV18 and TRBJ1-5, with D hard to call. The germline CDR1 and CDR2 sequences are KGHSH and LQKENI. Between the trimmed V and J ends, which lost 3 bases and 2 bases, there was a span of 11 bases. CDR3 length: 15 residues.

The chain combines TRBV5-1 with TRBJ1-4, with D perhaps matching TRBD1 (6 bases). Germline CDR1 and CDR2: SGHRS and YFSETQ. The CDR3 covers 15 residues. Trimming removed 4 bases from V and 8 bases from J, with 18 bases in between. CDR3 loop: CASSRWDNNGEKLFF. In DNA, the CDR3 is TGCGCCAGCAGCCGATGGGACAACAATGGGGAAAAACTGTTTTTT.